Shown below are 5 T cell receptor beta chains from a single sample sequenced in a study of Graves' ophthalmopathy and Graves' hyperthyroidism. Researchers took RNA transcripts and amplified TCR beta CDR3 regions from them. HTBI primers were used in a first-round RT-PCR, which preceded a second-round multiplex PCR. TCRdb passed the multiplex PCR reads through MiXCR, listing each CDR3 protein once. The table includes roughly 350,000 distinct CDR3 sequences, about 18% detected once. The source material was peripheral blood. These TCRs come from an adult woman with stable Graves' hyperthyroidism.

This clonotype was picked up many times. V is TRBV5-1 and J is TRBJ2-7; tentatively, D is TRBD1 or TRBD2 (5 bases each). Germline-derived CDR1 and CDR2 are SGHRS and YFSETQ. This CDR3 contains 15 residues. V was pared by 7 bases and J by 3 bases, with 20 bases between. CDR3 nucleotide sequence: TGCGCCAGCGGAAGGGGTGATACTAGTAACTACGAGCAGTACTTC. This sequence encodes CASGRGDTSNYEQYF.

This chain joins TRBV12-3 or TRBV12-4 and TRBJ1-2; maybe TRBD1 (6 bases). V was trimmed by 5 bases and J by 2 bases, leaving 12 bases between them. This CDR3 spans 14 amino acids. The CDR3 loop is CASSQGSANYGYTF. For the CDR3, the DNA is TGTGCCAGCAGTCAGGGGTCCGCCAACTATGGCTACACCTTC.

This clonotype was counted ten times or more. The junction departs from the called germline gene at one end, perhaps through a read error. The chain carries TRBV6-5 and TRBJ1-5, with 8 positions matching TRBD1. The CDR3 has 14 residues. CDR1 is MNHEY and CDR2 is SVGAGI in the germline V gene. CDR3 protein: CASSWTGSNLPQHF. In DNA form, the CDR3 reads TGTGCCAGCAGTTGGACAGGGAGCAATCTGCCCCAGCATTTT.

Many counts were recorded for this clonotype. This rearrangement joins TRBV10-3 to TRBJ2-6; D remains ambiguous. The CDR3 covers 14 residues. The V gene lost 3 bases and the J gene lost 0 bases, with 3 bases spanning the gap. Germline V gives CDR1 ENHRY, CDR2 SYGVKD. CDR3 DNA sequence: TGTGCCATCAGTGACAACTCTGGGGCCAACGTCCTGACTTTC. This gives the protein CAISDNSGANVLTF.

The chain combines TRBV27 with TRBJ1-4, with 11 bases aligning to TRBD1. Losses at the gene ends were 5 bases for V and 8 bases for J; bases not matched to a gene: 22. The CDR3 has 20 residues. The germline V gene encodes CDR1 MNHEY and CDR2 SMNVEV (reference sequence). Written as DNA, the CDR3 is TGTGCCAGCAGTCCCAAAATTTATTCCGGGACAGGGGGTGCGTGGGAAAAACTGTTTTTT. It encodes CASSPKIYSGTGGAWEKLFF. The whole variable domain, filled in from reference TRBV27 and TRBJ1-4, reads EAQVTQNPRYLITVTGKKLTVTCSQNMNHEYMSWYRQDPGLGLRQIYYSMNVEVTDKGDVPEGYKVSRKEKRNFPLILESPSPNQTSLYFCASSPKIYSGTGGAWEKLFFGSGTQLSVL.